The 25 T cell receptor beta chains presented below share a single source sample, sequenced in a study of T cell changes during pregnancy in multiple sclerosis. The assay was immunoSEQ multiplex PCR, and TCRdb's table has in-frame clones only and misses some. The sample carries roughly 50,000 clones, 94% recorded once. The sample in question was CD8+ T cells from peripheral blood mononuclear cells, obtained in the third trimester of pregnancy. These receptor sequences come from a female donor with multiple sclerosis, enrolled in a pregnancy study.

The chain combines TRBV6-8 with TRBJ2-2; 9 bases fit TRBD2. This CDR3 spans 19 amino acids. V lost 5 bases and J lost 3; bases outside the gene matches: 16. Germline assignment: CDR1 MNHGY and CDR2 SAAAGT. CDR3 in DNA: TGTGCCAGCAGTACACCCGACTTTCTAGCGGGGACCGACACCGGGGAGCTGTTTTTT. It specifies CASSTPDFLAGTDTGELFF.

The DNA of the CDR3 is TGCAGCGTCGCCAAGGGGGTCTGGGGCTACACCTTC. Its translation: CSVAKGVWGYTF. The chain links TRBV29-1 to TRBJ1-2; tentatively, D is TRBD1 (6 bases). Germline V CDR1 and CDR2: SQVTM, ANQGSEA. This CDR3 is 12 amino acids long. Trimming removed 6 bases from V and 8 bases from J, with 16 bases in between.

This clone was seen more than once but under ten times. The genes are TRBV5-1 and TRBJ1-5; TRBD1 might be the D (6 bases). Between the trimmed V and J ends, which lost 3 bases and 6 bases, there was a span of 13 bases. This CDR3 region has 14 residues. Germline V CDR1 and CDR2: SGHRS, YFSETQ. CDR3 protein: CASSSGAGVQPQHF. In DNA form, the CDR3 reads TGCGCCAGCAGCTCAGGGGCTGGTGTTCAGCCCCAGCATTTT.

The chain has TRBV5-1 and TRBJ1-2; 7 bases align to TRBD1. Germline values: CDR1 SGHRS, CDR2 YFSETQ. The CDR3 extends over 15 amino acids. The junction had 4 bases not matched to a gene; V was cut back by 0 bases and J by 2 bases. The CDR3 region has the DNA TGCGCCAGCAGCTTGGAGGGGGCTGGGAACTATGGCTACACCTTC. It is translated as CASSLEGAGNYGYTF.

This chain connects TRBV30 to TRBJ1-1; TRBD1 agrees at 8 bases. The CDR3 loop spans 13 amino acids. With V trimmed by 1 base and J by 7 bases, 5 bases remained unmatched. In germline, CDR1 is GTSNPN, CDR2 SVGIG (reference sequence). CDR3 nucleotides: TGTGCCTGGAGTGAGGACAGGGACCTTGAAGCTTTCTTT. Protein sequence: CAWSEDRDLEAFF.

The rearrangement uses TRBV4-1 and TRBJ2-7, with 9 positions matching TRBD2. Germline V gene data show CDR1 as MGHRA and CDR2 as YSYEKL. With V trimmed by 0 bases and J by 4 bases, 4 bases remained unmatched. The CDR3 spans 15 residues. CDR3 bases: TGCGCCAGCAGCCAAGATTGGCTAGCGGGGTACGAGCAGTACTTC. Encoded protein: CASSQDWLAGYEQYF.

V and J are TRBV4-1 and TRBJ2-7, with 8 positions matching TRBD1. J gave up 0 bases and V 0 bases, and 7 bases lay outside the gene matches. CDR1 is MGHRA, CDR2 YSYEKL, per germline. This CDR3 spans 17 amino acids. CDR3 region: CASSQELVGTGSYEQYF. The CDR3 DNA is TGCGCCAGCAGCCAAGAATTGGTCGGGACAGGCTCCTACGAGCAGTACTTC.

J is TRBJ2-7 and V is TRBV27; perhaps TRBD1 as D (6 bases). This CDR3 contains 15 residues. Trimming cost V 0 bases and J 2 bases, with 11 bases left between them. Germline CDR1 reads MNHEY; CDR2 reads SMNVEV (reference sequence). The CDR3 region is CASSLSLTGTYEQYF. The CDR3, as DNA: TGTGCCAGCAGTTTATCCCTGACAGGAACCTACGAGCAGTACTTC.

This chain connects TRBV10-1 to TRBJ2-2; D is uncertain. Trimming shortened V by 4 bases and J by 7 bases, and 16 bases separated the two germline ends. This CDR3 comprises 15 residues. Germline CDR1 and CDR2: WNHNN and SYGVQD (reference sequence). The CDR3 sequence: CASSARLSRDGELFF. CDR3 nucleotides: TGCGCCAGCAGTGCCCGACTCAGCCGCGACGGGGAGCTGTTTTTT.

This chain connects TRBV4-1 to TRBJ2-5; D gene unclear. The CDR3 spans 13 residues. V lost 2 bases to trimming and J lost 4 bases, with 8 bases between them. Germline V gives CDR1 MGHRA, CDR2 YSYEKL. CDR3 amino acids: CASSQWHGETQYF. CDR3 DNA sequence: TGCGCCAGCAGCCAATGGCATGGAGAGACCCAGTACTTC.

This clone occurred once. The chain joins TRBV28 to TRBJ2-7, with TRBD1 identical over 10 bases. CDR3 length: 17 amino acids. Per the germline V gene, CDR1 is MDHEN and CDR2 is SYDVKM. Trimming cost V 1 base and J 0 bases; bases outside gene matches: 6. The CDR3 DNA follows: TGTGCCAGCAGTTTATACCTGGGACAGGGGTTCTCCTACGAGCAGTACTTC. Protein product: CASSLYLGQGFSYEQYF.

V and J are TRBV5-1 and TRBJ1-2; D is perhaps TRBD1 (5 bases). CDR3 length equals 14 residues. Germline values: CDR1 SGHRS, CDR2 YFSETQ. The ends were cut back, 0 bases at V and 2 bases at J, with 8 bases in the middle. The CDR3 reads CASSLGGDNYGYTF. The CDR3 bases are TGCGCCAGCAGCTTGGGGGGGGACAACTATGGCTACACCTTC.

This rearrangement joins TRBV30 to TRBJ2-4; D perhaps matches TRBD2 (6 bases). V lost 3 bases, J lost 2 bases, and 17 bases lay in between. This CDR3 comprises 16 residues. CDR1 and CDR2 (germline): GTSNPN, SVGIG (reference sequence). This CDR3 is CAWSRRWGDPKNIQYF. The CDR3 coding sequence is TGTGCCTGGAGCCGGAGGTGGGGGGACCCCAAAAACATTCAGTACTTC.

This chain uses TRBV7-2 with TRBJ2-1; 8 nucleotides line up with TRBD1. This CDR3 is 16 amino acids long. Germline V gene sequence: CDR1 SGHTA, CDR2 FQGNSA. The junction had 8 bases not matched to a gene; V was cut back by 5 bases and J by 2 bases. The CDR3 DNA reads TGTGCCAGCAGCCAATGGACAGGGTTTACCTACAATGAGCAGTTCTTC. It translates to CASSQWTGFTYNEQFF.

The J gene is TRBJ2-1, the V gene TRBV27, with 7 bases identical to TRBD2. Germline values: CDR1 MNHEY, CDR2 SMNVEV (reference sequence). The CDR3 sequence is 14 residues long. The trim removed 5 bases at V and 7 bases at J, leaving 8 bases unmatched. The CDR3 DNA sequence: TGTGCCAGCAGTGCGGGAGTCTTGGATAATGAGCAGTTCTTC. Amino acid sequence: CASSAGVLDNEQFF.

The genes are TRBV7-9 and TRBJ1-1; maybe TRBD1 (6 bases). The V end lost 5 bases, the J end lost 2 bases, and 15 bases lay between the germline ends. Germline CDR1 and CDR2: SEHNR and FQNEAQ (reference sequence). CDR3 length: 15 residues. CDR3 protein: CASSRSGTPNTEAFF. In DNA form, the CDR3 reads TGTGCCAGCAGCAGGTCCGGGACACCCAACACTGAAGCTTTCTTT.

The rearrangement links TRBV30 to TRBJ1-1; D perhaps matches TRBD1 (6 bases). The CDR3 is 15 residues long. Trimming removed 5 bases at V and 1 base at J, with 17 bases between. Germline V CDR1 and CDR2: GTSNPN, SVGIG (reference sequence). The CDR3 DNA sequence: TGTGCCTGGTGGGGACCAGGGGCAAAGAACACTGAAGCTTTCTTT. It yields the protein CAWWGPGAKNTEAFF. Looking up the rest from reference TRBV30 and TRBJ1-1 gives the full variable domain: SQTIHQWPATLVQPVGSPLSLECTVEGTSNPNLYWYRQAAGRGLQLLFYSVGIGQISSEVPQNLSASRPQDRQFILSSKKLLLSDSGFYLCAWWGPGAKNTEAFFGQGTRLTVV.

The CDR3 protein is CASSLVQGARDTQYF. CDR3 bases: TGCGCCAGCAGCTTGGTTCAGGGGGCAAGAGATACGCAGTATTTT. The J gene is TRBJ2-3, the V gene TRBV5-1; 8 nucleotides align to TRBD1. CDR3 length: 15 amino acids. CDR1 and CDR2 from the germline V gene are SGHRS and YFSETQ. J gave up 5 bases and V 0 bases, and 5 bases lay outside the gene matches.

The rearrangement links TRBV12-5 to TRBJ2-2; the match to TRBD1 covers 7 bases. Germline CDR1 is LGHNT and CDR2 is FRNRAP. J gave up 1 base and V 3 bases, and 2 bases lay outside the gene matches. There are 15 residues in the CDR3. The CDR3 DNA sequence: TGTGCTAGTGGTTTTTGGACAGGGAACACCGGGGAGCTGTTTTTT. Translating it yields CASGFWTGNTGELFF.

V usage is TRBV19 and J usage is TRBJ1-1; D is possibly TRBD1 (6 bases). V lost 5 bases to trimming and J lost 11 bases, with 15 bases between them. Germline V CDR1 and CDR2: LNHDA, SQIVND (reference sequence). The CDR3 has 12 amino acids. Here the CDR3 DNA reads TGTGCCAGTAGTCCCAGGGGCTTCATCGCTTTCTTT. It specifies CASSPRGFIAFF.

The rearrangement joins TRBV19 to TRBJ2-2, with 7 bases fitting TRBD2. The CDR3 length is 15 residues. Germline V gives CDR1 LNHDA, CDR2 SQIVND (reference sequence). V lost 4 bases, J lost 1 base, and 3 bases stayed unmatched. Here the CDR3 DNA reads TGTGCCAGTAGTAGCGGGAGAGTGAACACCGGGGAGCTGTTTTTT. Its protein is CASSSGRVNTGELFF.

J is TRBJ2-1 and V is TRBV7-9; a weak D match, TRBD1 (5 bases). The CDR3 length is 12 residues. The germline V gene encodes CDR1 SEHNR and CDR2 FQNEAQ (reference sequence). V was cut by 10 bases and J by 4 bases, with 11 bases left in between. DNA of the CDR3: TGTGCCAACTCCGACAGATACAATGAGCAGTTCTTC. It codes for CANSDRYNEQFF.

This clone was detected once. The V gene is TRBV4-1, the J gene TRBJ2-7; 11 nucleotides match TRBD2. Per the germline V gene, CDR1 is MGHRA and CDR2 is YSYEKL. The CDR3 consists of 15 residues. V shed 3 bases, J shed 4 bases, and the junction held 5 bases outside the gene matches. The CDR3 sequence is CASSQTGTSGYEQYF. CDR3 coding DNA: TGCGCCAGCAGCCAGACCGGGACTAGCGGATACGAGCAGTACTTC.

The gene calls are TRBV4-3 and TRBJ2-7; perhaps TRBD1 as D (6 bases). This CDR3 spans 18 amino acids. CDR1 and CDR2 from the germline V gene are LGHNA and YSLEER. The germline V and J ends were trimmed by 0 bases and 3 bases, with 21 bases remaining between them. The CDR3 region has the DNA TGCGCCAGCAGCCAAGAGTTCCTGGTCGGACAGAGCCTCTACGAGCAGTACTTC. This translates into CASSQEFLVGQSLYEQYF.

The chain recombines TRBV18 with TRBJ2-7; 10 bases match TRBD1. Germline trimming cut 3 bases from V and 4 bases from J; bases unmatched to any gene: 3. The length of the CDR3 is 14 residues. Germline V lookup: CDR1 KGHSH, CDR2 LQKENI. The CDR3 here is CASSPGQGIYEQYF. For the CDR3, the DNA is TGTGCCAGCTCACCGGGACAGGGGATTTACGAGCAGTACTTC.